The rows below give T cell receptor beta chains drawn from one sample of a study of spatial heterogeneity in lung cancer. TCRdb redid the calling of the 5' RACE reads with MiXCR, one entry per CDR3 protein. The data show 30,000 to 40,000 distinct CDR3 sequences, around 5% seen once. The specimen comprised PBMCs, sampled at surgery. Receptors originate from a female donor with early-stage non-small cell lung cancer. The conserved cysteine and the conserved F or W are not part of the CDR3 here.

TRBV30 | AWDGGQETQY
TRBV11-2 | ASSSIAGGPTQF
TRBV7-8 | ASSLSSTGNSPLH
TRBV10-2 | ASSPGGRETQY
TRBV7-2 | ASSLQTLSGDTQY
TRBV5-6 | ASSHFTLTDTNSPLH
TRBV6-2/TRBV6-3 | ASTPSGSTDTQY
TRBV4-1 | ASSQRLRAGEGTEAF
TRBV7-2 | ASSLERDQPQH
TRBV20-1 | SAPDSTDTQY
TRBV9 | ASSAWDTTAGGYT
TRBV20-1 | SAAQGANNEQF
TRBV12-3/TRBV12-4 | ASRQGAGELF
TRBV7-3 | ASSASVGRSGANVLT
TRBV12-3/TRBV12-4 | ASSLGSGAYNEQF
TRBV7-2 | ASSLDRGPTEAF
TRBV28 | ASSLSRKGAF
TRBV7-9 | ASSHEPRNLSTEAF
TRBV5-1 | ASSWQGPEDEKLF
TRBV4-2 | ASSQVGLAGAISYEQY
TRBV20-1 | SASIQGTGAEAF
TRBV3-1 | ASREGTAKNIQY
TRBV7-8 | ASSLERISGNTIY
TRBV28 | ASSYTGSGANVLT
TRBV28 | ASSPRTGNIQY
TRBV5-4 | ASRRGTSGVNEQF
TRBV30 | AWRPKGDRTGDSPRPNQPQH
TRBV28 | ASEPVGLAGASSYEQY
TRBV3-1 | ASSHQGADGYT
TRBV9 | ASSARAGYTGELF
TRBV12-3/TRBV12-4 | ASSLVAGDNQPQH
TRBV6-1 | ASRRTESGELF
TRBV12-3/TRBV12-4 | ASSYDLAGSSYNEQF
TRBV5-1 | ASSLGGLSYNEQF
TRBV3-1 | ASSLTGIGTNTEAF
TRBV5-5 | ASSLGGLNTEAF
TRBV19 | ASSIAVGQPSSYNEQF
TRBV5-1 | TSSLAGEGGTDTQY
TRBV15 | ATSRGVPLSGTQY
TRBV28 | ASSTSGGGNEQF
TRBV15 | ATSSRENQPQH
TRBV20-1 | SARTGVTDTQY
TRBV7-9 | ASSLVEVGSWAYGYT
TRBV14 | ASSHSGPGEKLF
TRBV29-1 | SVDPPGHTNNEQF